Each of the 17 T cell receptor beta chains below was sequenced from the same sample in a study of blood T cell repertoires in COVID-19. Produced via immunoSEQ multiplex PCR; TCRdb's table is partial and in-frame only. The profile covers some 83,000 clones, with approximately 85% appearing a single time and 7% to 9% taken by the ten largest. Input material: peripheral blood. The receptors come from a man aged 45-65 years with active COVID-19.

The chain employs TRBV7-9 and TRBJ2-7; tentative D call: TRBD1 (6 bases). CDR1 is SEHNR and CDR2 is FQNEAQ in the germline V gene (reference sequence). The CDR3 covers 12 residues. V lost 5 bases to trimming and J lost 6 bases, with 11 bases between them. The CDR3 reads CASSPQGSEQYF. CDR3 DNA: TGTGCCAGCAGCCCCCAGGGGTCCGAGCAGTACTTC.

The chain joins TRBV18 to TRBJ1-6, with D perhaps matching TRBD1 (5 bases). Between the trimmed V and J ends, which lost 1 base and 5 bases, there was a span of 6 bases. The CDR3 is 14 residues long. Germline values: CDR1 KGHSH, CDR2 LQKENI. The CDR3 spells CASSPRRDNSPLHF. CDR3 coding DNA: TGTGCCAGCTCACCACGCAGGGATAATTCACCCCTCCACTTT.

The gene calls are TRBV11-3 and TRBJ2-2; D gene uncertain. CDR3 length: 14 amino acids. Germline V gene sequence: CDR1 SGHNT, CDR2 YENEEA. V gave up 0 bases and J gave up 4 bases, with 6 bases separating them. CDR3 sequence: CASSLDHGTGELFF. CDR3 bases: TGTGCCAGCAGCTTAGATCACGGCACCGGGGAGCTGTTTTTT. Supplemented by reference TRBV11-3 and TRBJ2-2, the full variable domain reads EAGVVQSPRYKIIEKKQPVAFWCNPISGHNTLYWYLQNLGQGPELLIRYENEEAVDDSQLPKDRFSAERLKGVDSTLKIQPAELGDSAVYLCASSLDHGTGELFFGEGSRLTVL.

The V call is TRBV4-3, the J call TRBJ2-7; 10 nucleotides match TRBD2. The V and J ends lost 4 bases and 0 bases, in that order; junction bases with no gene match: 3. This CDR3 has 15 amino acids. Germline V gives CDR1 LGHNA, CDR2 YSLEER. CDR3 bases: TGCGCCAGCAGCCCGGGACTAGCGACCTCCTACGAGCAGTACTTC. Its translation is CASSPGLATSYEQYF.

The chain uses TRBV3-1 (or the pseudogene TRBV3-2) and TRBJ1-2; D not certain. Germline V gene data show CDR1 as LGHDT and CDR2 as YNNKEL (reference sequence). CDR3 length: 13 residues. V dropped 1 base and J dropped 7 bases, with 10 bases sitting between them. The CDR3 loop is CASSQVSLGGYTF. The DNA for the CDR3 is TGTGCCAGCAGCCAAGTCTCACTTGGTGGCTACACCTTC.

This clone was counted only a few times. V and J are TRBV5-6 and TRBJ2-7; TRBD2 aligns across 7 bases. The trim removed 1 base at V and 0 bases at J, leaving 4 bases unmatched. The germline V gene has CDR1 SGHDT and CDR2 YYEEEE. The CDR3 has 15 amino acids. Written as DNA, the CDR3 is TGTGCCAGCAGCTTGCCTAGCGGAGCCTCCTACGAGCAGTACTTC. It yields the protein CASSLPSGASYEQYF. The complete variable domain, with remaining parts taken from reference TRBV5-6 and TRBJ2-7, reads DAGVTQSPTHLIKTRGQQVTLRCSPKSGHDTVSWYQQALGQGPQFIFQYYEEEERQRGNFPDRFSGHQFPNYSSELNVNALLLGDSALYLCASSLPSGASYEQYFGPGTRLTVT.

This clone was seen just once. The chain couples TRBV5-1 to TRBJ2-7; 7 nucleotides match TRBD2. CDR3 length equals 16 residues. Unmatched junction bases numbered 14, after V lost 4 bases and J lost 4 bases. CDR1 is SGHRS, CDR2 YFSETQ, per germline. CDR3 nucleotide sequence: TGCGCCAGCAGCCTAGTGGGCGGGAGAGGAATGTACGAGCAGTACTTC. Translated, it gives CASSLVGGRGMYEQYF.

This clone was seen a single time. The chain couples TRBV7-9 to TRBJ2-1; TRBD1 is a possible D gene (6 bases). From germline, CDR1 is SEHNR and CDR2 FQNEAQ (reference sequence). V was trimmed by 5 bases and J by 7 bases, leaving 21 bases between them. This CDR3 spans 16 amino acids. As DNA, the CDR3 is TGTGCCAGCAGCCAGCCGACAGCTAGGGGGAATAATGAGCAGTTCTTC. Translating gives CASSQPTARGNNEQFF.

This sequence joins TRBV6-5 and TRBJ1-2, with 9 positions matching TRBD1. Germline CDR1 reads MNHEY; CDR2 reads SVGAGI. The CDR3 is made up of 14 amino acids. With 10 bases clipped from V and 5 bases from J, the junction kept 11 bases outside the gene matches. The CDR3 here is CATTGTGYYYGYTF. CDR3 coding DNA: TGTGCCACAACTGGGACAGGGTATTATTATGGCTACACCTTC.

In nucleotides, the CDR3 is TGTGCCAGCAGCTTAGGTTGGACAAGGAGCCATGAGCAGTACTTC. This translates into CASSLGWTRSHEQYF. The gene calls are TRBV11-2 and TRBJ2-7, with D possibly matching TRBD1 (5 bases). V lost 1 base and J lost 7, with 17 bases in between. Looked up from germline, CDR1 is SGHAT and CDR2 is FQNNGV. This CDR3 has 15 residues.

The V and J genes are TRBV27 and TRBJ2-7; 12 positions match TRBD1. The CDR3 runs to 15 residues. The V segment lost 5 bases and the J segment 4 bases; nucleotides outside the gene matches: 6. The germline V gene encodes CDR1 MNHEY and CDR2 SMNVEV (reference sequence). The DNA of the CDR3 is TGTGCCAGCAGTCGGGACAGGGGGCGGAGATACGAGCAGTACTTC. This sequence encodes CASSRDRGRRYEQYF.

This clone is a singleton in its sample. The chain joins TRBV10-1 to TRBJ2-3, with TRBD1 identical over 9 bases. The CDR3 sequence is 16 residues long. V lost 6 bases, J lost 3 bases, and 10 bases stayed unmatched. Germline CDR1 reads WNHNN; CDR2 reads SYGVQD (reference sequence). The DNA for the CDR3 is TGCGCCAGCAGGAAGGCGGGACAGGGACAGACAGATACGCAGTATTTT. Translating gives CASRKAGQGQTDTQYF.

The chain is built from TRBV11-3 and TRBJ1-2, with D tentatively TRBD1 (6 bases). V was cut by 2 bases and J by 0 bases, with 19 bases left in between. Germline CDR1 SGHNT, CDR2 YENEEA. This CDR3 has 18 amino acids. CDR3 bases: TGTGCCAGCAGCTTAAAAGGACGGGGGGCGAGGGCTAACTATGGCTACACCTTC. Translated, it gives CASSLKGRGARANYGYTF.

The chain couples TRBV10-2 to TRBJ2-1; D gene unclear. The CDR3 covers 12 residues. V dropped 6 bases and J dropped 10 bases, with 13 bases sitting between them. Germline V gene lookup returns CDR1 WSHSY and CDR2 SAAADI. CDR3: CASRDSTREQFF. The CDR3 nucleotides are TGCGCCAGCAGGGATTCCACCAGGGAGCAGTTCTTC.

This chain links TRBV5-1 with TRBJ2-1, with 8 bases identical to TRBD1. CDR1 is SGHRS, CDR2 YFSETQ, per germline. Trimming cost V 4 bases and J 7 bases; bases outside gene matches: 10. CDR3 length equals 15 residues. The CDR3 loop is CASSAWTGKGNEQFF. CDR3 bases: TGCGCCAGCAGCGCCTGGACAGGGAAAGGGAATGAGCAGTTCTTC.

J is TRBJ2-1 and V is TRBV5-1; 12 nucleotides align to TRBD2. V shed 4 bases, J shed 10 bases, and the junction held 21 bases outside the gene matches. Germline values: CDR1 SGHRS, CDR2 YFSETQ. The CDR3 length is 19 residues. CDR3 sequence (DNA): TGCGCCAGCAGCCTTGGTATGCGGCCGACTAGCGGGGGCCTAGAGGAGCAGTTCTTC. Translated, it gives CASSLGMRPTSGGLEEQFF. Looking up the rest from reference TRBV5-1 and TRBJ2-1 gives the full variable domain: KAGVTQTPRYLIKTRGQQVTLSCSPISGHRSVSWYQQTPGQGLQFLFEYFSETQRNKGNFPGRFSGRQFSNSRSEMNVSTLELGDSALYLCASSLGMRPTSGGLEEQFFGPGTRLTVL.

V and J are TRBV27 and TRBJ1-2; a possible D gene is TRBD1 (6 bases). Trimming removed 3 bases from V and 0 bases from J, with 8 bases in between. The CDR3 runs 14 residues. The germline CDR1 and CDR2 sequences are MNHEY and SMNVEV (reference sequence). CDR3 coding DNA: TGTGCCAGCAGTTTCTGGGGGCCTAACTATGGCTACACCTTC. It specifies CASSFWGPNYGYTF.